This T cell receptor beta chain emerged from a study of blood T cell repertoires in COVID-19. Turning to the study itself: The analysed material was cDNA or gDNA that came from T cells, B-cell-depleted T cells, or PBMCs.

In the authors' workflow: For nucleated cells, counts were estimated from reference gene primer amplification. Only in-frame clones appear in the TCRdb table, and some are missing; sequencing was by immunoSEQ multiplex PCR. For V, J and clone size, that table is used; D and trimming come from the DNA. The sample carries 250,000 to 300,000 clones, approximately 88% recorded once. Trimming left V 0 bases short and J 0 bases short, with 9 bases between. Germline V lookup: CDR1 SGHRS, CDR2 YFSETQ. The CDR3 loop spans 16 amino acids. The TCR sequence derives from a woman in her thirties who had recovered from COVID-19. This chain joins TRBV5-1 and TRBJ2-2; D not certain. The sequenced material came from peripheral blood. This CDR3 reads CASSLAITSNTGELFF. Here the CDR3 DNA reads TGCGCCAGCAGCTTGGCCATCACTTCGAACACCGGGGAGCTGTTTTTT.